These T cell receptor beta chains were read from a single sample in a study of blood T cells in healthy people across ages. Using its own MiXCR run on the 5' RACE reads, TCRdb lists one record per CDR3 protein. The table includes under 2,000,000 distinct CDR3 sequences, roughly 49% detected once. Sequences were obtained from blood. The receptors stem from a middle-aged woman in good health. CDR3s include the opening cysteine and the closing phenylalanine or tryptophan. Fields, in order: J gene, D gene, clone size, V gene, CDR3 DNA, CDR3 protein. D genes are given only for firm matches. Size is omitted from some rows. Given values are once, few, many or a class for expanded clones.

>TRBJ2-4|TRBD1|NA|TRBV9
TGTGCCAGCAGCCCCCGGACAGGAGGAGTCAAAAACATTCAGTACTTC
CASSPRTGGVKNIQYF
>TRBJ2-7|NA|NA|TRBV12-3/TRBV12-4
TGTGCCAGCAGTCCTCTTAGTGAGACCTACGAGCAGTACTTC
CASSPLSETYEQYF
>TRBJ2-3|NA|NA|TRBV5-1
TGCGCCAGCAGCTCCCATCCCCTCACAGATACGCAGTATTTT
CASSSHPLTDTQYF
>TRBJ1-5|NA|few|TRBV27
TGTGCCAGCAGTTTATTGGACAGCAATCAGCCCCAGCATTTT
CASSLLDSNQPQHF
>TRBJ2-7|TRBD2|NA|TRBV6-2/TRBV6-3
TGTGCCAGCAGCCCCCCGCTAGCGGGGGGGCCGGAGCAGTACTTC
CASSPPLAGGPEQYF
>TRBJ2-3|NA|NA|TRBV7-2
TGTGCCAGCAGCTTAAGAAGGGCCCTCGGAGATACGCAGTATTTT
CASSLRRALGDTQYF
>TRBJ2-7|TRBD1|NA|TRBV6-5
TGTGCCAGCAGTCTCCTGACAGGGACCTACGAGCAGTACTTC
CASSLLTGTYEQYF
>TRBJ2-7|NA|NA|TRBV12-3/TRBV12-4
TGTGCCAGCAGTTTGGGGGCCGTGGGCGAGCAGTACTTC
CASSLGAVGEQYF
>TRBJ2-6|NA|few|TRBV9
TGTGCCAGCAGCGGTCAGAGCTCTGGGGCCAACGTCCTGACTTTC
CASSGQSSGANVLTF
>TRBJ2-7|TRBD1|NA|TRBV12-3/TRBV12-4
TGTGCCAGCAGAGAGACAGGGGGGGTTCGCGAGCAGTACTTC
CASRETGGVREQYF
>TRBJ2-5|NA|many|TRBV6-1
TGTGCCAGCAGGGAGACAGGTCAAGAGACCCAGTACTTC
CASRETGQETQYF
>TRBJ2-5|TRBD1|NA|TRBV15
TGTGCCACCAGCAGAACAGGGGAAGACGGCGAGACCCAGTACTTC
CATSRTGEDGETQYF
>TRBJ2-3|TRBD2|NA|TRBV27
TGTGCCAGCAGTTTATGGGGGGGAACGCAGTATTTT
CASSLWGGTQYF
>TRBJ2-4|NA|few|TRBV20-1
TGCAGTGCTAGAGAGCAGGGGAACATTCAGTACTTC
CSAREQGNIQYF
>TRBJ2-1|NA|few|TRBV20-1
TGCAGTGCTGTAGAGGGTAGGTCCTACAATGAGCAGTTCTTC
CSAVEGRSYNEQFF
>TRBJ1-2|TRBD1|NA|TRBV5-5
TGTGCCAGCAGCCCAAGACAGGGAGAGGTTGTTAACTATGGCTACACCTTC
CASSPRQGEVVNYGYTF
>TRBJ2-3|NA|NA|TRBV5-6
TGTGCCAGCAGCTCCCGTCGCGGCAGGGGAACAGATACGCAGTATTTT
CASSSRRGRGTDTQYF
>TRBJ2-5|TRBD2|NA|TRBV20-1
TGCAGTGCTAGTACTAGCGGAAAAGAGACCCAGTACTTC
CSASTSGKETQYF
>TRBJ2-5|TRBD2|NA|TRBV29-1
TGCAGCGTTGAAAGCCTTGCGGGGGGGCCAGGTGAGCAGTACTTC
CSVESLAGGPGEQYF
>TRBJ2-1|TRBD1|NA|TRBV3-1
TGTGCCAGCAGCCAAGATTTGAGGGGGCTCGGTTATGATGAGCAGTTCTTC
CASSQDLRGLGYDEQFF
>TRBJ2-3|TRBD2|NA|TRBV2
TGTGCCAGCATCGGGAGGTACACAGATACGCAGTATTTT
CASIGRYTDTQYF
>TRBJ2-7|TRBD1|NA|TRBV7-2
TGTGCCAGCAGCCCGGACAGGGGAGGCTACAATGAGCAGTACTTC
CASSPDRGGYNEQYF
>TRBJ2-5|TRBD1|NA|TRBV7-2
TGTGCCAGCAGCTTAGTTGGCAGTGCGACAGGGAGAGCCGAGACCCAGTACTTC
CASSLVGSATGRAETQYF
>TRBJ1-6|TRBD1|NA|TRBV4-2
TGTGCCAGCAGCCAAGGCGGGACAGACGGTTCACCCCTCCACTTT
CASSQGGTDGSPLHF
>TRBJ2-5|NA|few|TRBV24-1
TGTGCCACCAGTGGACTGGGGGGCGAGACCCAGTACTTC
CATSGLGGETQYF
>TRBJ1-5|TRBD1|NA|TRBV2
TGTGCCAGCAGGCGACAGGGAACCAGCAATCAGCCCCAGCATTTT
CASRRQGTSNQPQHF